This is a list of T cell receptor beta chains from one sample in a study of CD8+ T cells in alopecia areata. Only in-frame clones appear in the TCRdb table, and some are missing; sequencing was by immunoSEQ multiplex PCR. The sample carries 170,000 or so clones, roughly 53% recorded once. Specimen: CD8+ T cells sorted from blood, collected at week 24, from a patient treated with tofacitinib. These receptors came from a human donor with alopecia areata. The CDR3 runs from the conserved cysteine through the conserved F or W. The D gene is left open where the match is weak. Rows may omit the clone size; those that give it use once, few, many or a size class.

d_call: NA; j_call: TRBJ2-6; v_call: TRBV12-5; clone_size: NA; cdr3_nt: TGTGCTAGTGGTTTGGTAGAAGAGGGCAGGGGTAGGTCTGGGGCCAACGTCCTGACTTTC; cdr3_aa: CASGLVEEGRGRSGANVLTF
d_call: NA; j_call: TRBJ2-7; v_call: TRBV29-1; clone_size: NA; cdr3_nt: TGCAGCGCTACAGGCGGCAGCCACCCCTACGAGCAGTACTTC; cdr3_aa: CSATGGSHPYEQYF
d_call: NA; j_call: TRBJ2-5; v_call: TRBV11-2; clone_size: NA; cdr3_nt: TGTGCCAGCAGCTTTGGGGGAGGCGGCCAAGAGACCCAGTACTTC; cdr3_aa: CASSFGGGGQETQYF
d_call: NA; j_call: TRBJ1-1; v_call: TRBV6-5; clone_size: NA; cdr3_nt: TGTGCCAGCAGTTACCCCGGGGAGGGGGGGACTGAAGCTTTCTTT; cdr3_aa: CASSYPGEGGTEAFF
d_call: TRBD1; j_call: TRBJ2-5; v_call: TRBV5-6; clone_size: few; cdr3_nt: TGTGCCAGCAGCTTCCGGGACAGGGGGCGAGGGACCCAGTACTTC; cdr3_aa: CASSFRDRGRGTQYF
d_call: NA; j_call: TRBJ1-2; v_call: TRBV4-2; clone_size: NA; cdr3_nt: TGTGCCAGCAGCCAAGAGATGAAAGATGTTGGGTATGGCTACACCTTC; cdr3_aa: CASSQEMKDVGYGYTF
d_call: NA; j_call: TRBJ2-7; v_call: TRBV7-9; clone_size: few; cdr3_nt: TGTGCCAGCAGCTTTAGGGGAGGAGTCTACGAGCAGTACTTC; cdr3_aa: CASSFRGGVYEQYF
d_call: NA; j_call: TRBJ1-2; v_call: TRBV30; clone_size: NA; cdr3_nt: TGTGCCTGGCAAGGGAACTATGGCTACACCTTC; cdr3_aa: CAWQGNYGYTF
d_call: NA; j_call: TRBJ2-1; v_call: TRBV7-8; clone_size: NA; cdr3_nt: TGTGCCAGCAGCTTAGGCCGGGGGGCAAATGAGCAGTTCTTC; cdr3_aa: CASSLGRGANEQFF
d_call: NA; j_call: TRBJ1-4; v_call: TRBV19; clone_size: few; cdr3_nt: TGTGCCAGTATCGGGGTCCAAGGGGAAAAACTGTTTTTT; cdr3_aa: CASIGVQGEKLFF
d_call: NA; j_call: TRBJ2-5; v_call: TRBV6-5; clone_size: NA; cdr3_nt: TGTGCCAGCTCGGCAGGGGACGGTGAGACCCAATACTTC; cdr3_aa: CASSAGDGETQYF
d_call: NA; j_call: TRBJ2-2; v_call: TRBV13; clone_size: NA; cdr3_nt: TGTGCCAGCAGCTCTGGGCGCCCCGGGGAGCTGTTTTTT; cdr3_aa: CASSSGRPGELFF
d_call: TRBD1; j_call: TRBJ1-1; v_call: TRBV13; clone_size: NA; cdr3_nt: TGTGCCAGCAGCTGGGGACAGGGCAACACTGAAGCTTTCTTT; cdr3_aa: CASSWGQGNTEAFF
d_call: TRBD2; j_call: TRBJ2-1; v_call: TRBV27; clone_size: NA; cdr3_nt: TGTGCCAGCAGTTTAGCCCCTAGCGGGGGGGGTGAGCAGTTCTTC; cdr3_aa: CASSLAPSGGGEQFF
d_call: NA; j_call: TRBJ2-5; v_call: TRBV25-1; clone_size: NA; cdr3_nt: TGTGCCAGCAGTGATCTCCAGGGAGGAGAGACCCAGTACTTC; cdr3_aa: CASSDLQGGETQYF
d_call: TRBD2; j_call: TRBJ2-3; v_call: TRBV9; clone_size: few; cdr3_nt: TGTGCCAGCAGCTCTCTAAGCGGGGGACGCACAGATACGCAGTATTTT; cdr3_aa: CASSSLSGGRTDTQYF
d_call: NA; j_call: TRBJ2-6; v_call: TRBV27; clone_size: few; cdr3_nt: TGTGCCAGCAGTTTAATTCCAGGGCAAGGGGCCAACGTCCTGACTTTC; cdr3_aa: CASSLIPGQGANVLTF
d_call: NA; j_call: TRBJ2-1; v_call: TRBV5-1; clone_size: few; cdr3_nt: TGCGCCAGCAGCTACACCCATGAGCAGTTCTTC; cdr3_aa: CASSYTHEQFF
d_call: NA; j_call: TRBJ1-4; v_call: TRBV11-2; clone_size: NA; cdr3_nt: TGTGCCAGCAGCTTAGTTTTCGGGACGGAGCGAACAACTAATGAAAAACTGTTTTTT; cdr3_aa: CASSLVFGTERTTNEKLFF
d_call: NA; j_call: TRBJ2-1; v_call: TRBV15; clone_size: NA; cdr3_nt: TGTGCCACCAGCAGAGATCGAGTTTACAATGAGCAGTTCTTC; cdr3_aa: CATSRDRVYNEQFF